Listed here are 5 T cell receptor beta chains from one sample, sequenced in a study of Tregs in tolerant kidney transplant recipients. Repertoires were generated with immunoSEQ multiplex PCR, while TCRdb's copy carries only in-frame clones and drops some. The sample holds fewer than 40,000 clones, about 79% seen once. Their recognized antigens are unknown. Source material: Tregs from blood cultured with allogeneic cells. The receptors shown here come from a human donor in good health.

V gene TRBV5-1 combines with J gene TRBJ2-5, with TRBD1 identical over 8 bases. Germline trimming cut 4 bases from V and 4 bases from J; bases unmatched to any gene: 6. This CDR3 comprises 14 residues. Germline-derived CDR1 and CDR2 are SGHRS and YFSETQ. CDR3 in DNA: TGCGCCAGCAGCCCGCGGACAGGGAGAGAGACCCAGTACTTC. Translated, it gives CASSPRTGRETQYF.

The chain joins TRBV30 to TRBJ1-6; D is undetermined. Trimming removed 2 bases at V and 7 bases at J, with 6 bases between. The CDR3 is made up of 12 amino acids. The germline gives CDR1 GTSNPN, CDR2 SVGIG (reference sequence). The CDR3, as DNA: TGTGCCTGGAGTAGACTCAATTCACCCCTCCACTTT. Translation gives CAWSRLNSPLHF. Full variable domain (remainder filled in from reference TRBV30 and TRBJ1-6): SQTIHQWPATLVQPVGSPLSLECTVEGTSNPNLYWYRQAAGRGLQLLFYSVGIGQISSEVPQNLSASRPQDRQFILSSKKLLLSDSGFYLCAWSRLNSPLHFGNGTRLTVT.

The rearrangement links TRBV6-8 to TRBJ1-1; TRBD1 might be the D (6 bases). Germline lookup yields CDR1 MNHGY and CDR2 SAAAGT. The CDR3 loop spans 18 amino acids. V lost 8 bases and J 2 bases, leaving 27 bases between the germline ends. The CDR3 bases are TGTGCCAGCGGGACACCAATGGGGGGTTCGTATAGAAACACTGAAGCTTTCTTT. Its protein product is CASGTPMGGSYRNTEAFF.

The gene calls are TRBV5-5 and TRBJ2-3; TRBD2 matches 13 bases. The CDR3 runs 17 residues. Germline V lookup: CDR1 SGHKS, CDR2 YYEKEE (reference sequence). Trimming cost V 5 bases and J 6 bases; bases outside gene matches: 12. CDR3 in amino acids: CASRNPGLAGESDTQYF. In DNA form, the CDR3 reads TGTGCCAGCAGAAACCCCGGACTAGCGGGAGAGTCGGATACGCAGTATTTT.

J is TRBJ1-6 and V is TRBV25-1, with unresolved D. CDR1 and CDR2 from the germline V gene are MGHDK and SYGVNS. V shed 1 base and J shed 6 bases, with 7 bases lying between them. The CDR3 extends over 14 amino acids. The CDR3 nucleotides read TGTGCCAGCAGTGAATCCTATATTAATTCACCCCTCCACTTT. It translates to CASSESYINSPLHF.